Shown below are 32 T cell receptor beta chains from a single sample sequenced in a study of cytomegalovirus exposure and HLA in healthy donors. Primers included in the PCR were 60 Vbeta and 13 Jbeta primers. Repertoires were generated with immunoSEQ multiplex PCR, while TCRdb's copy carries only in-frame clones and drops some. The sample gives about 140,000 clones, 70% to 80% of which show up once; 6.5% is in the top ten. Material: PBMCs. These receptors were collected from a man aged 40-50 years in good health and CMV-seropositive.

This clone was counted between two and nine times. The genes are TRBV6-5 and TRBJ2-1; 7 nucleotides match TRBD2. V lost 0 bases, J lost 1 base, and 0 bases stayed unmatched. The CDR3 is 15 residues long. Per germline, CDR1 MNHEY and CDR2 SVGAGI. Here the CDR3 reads CASSYSAGSYNEQFF. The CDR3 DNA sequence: TGTGCCAGCAGTTACTCAGCGGGATCCTACAATGAGCAGTTCTTC.

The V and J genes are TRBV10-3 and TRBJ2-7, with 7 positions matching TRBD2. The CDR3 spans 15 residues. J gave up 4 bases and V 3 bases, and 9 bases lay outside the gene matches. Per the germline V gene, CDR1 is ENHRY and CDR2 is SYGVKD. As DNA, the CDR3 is TGTGCCATCAGTGACACCCCTAGCGGAGAATACGAGCAGTACTTC. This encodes CAISDTPSGEYEQYF.

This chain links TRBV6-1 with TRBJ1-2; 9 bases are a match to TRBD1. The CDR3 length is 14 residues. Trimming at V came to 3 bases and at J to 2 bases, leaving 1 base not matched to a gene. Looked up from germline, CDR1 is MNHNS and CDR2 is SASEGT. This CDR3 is CASSDGTGNYGYTF. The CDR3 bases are TGTGCCAGCAGTGATGGGACAGGGAACTATGGCTACACCTTC.

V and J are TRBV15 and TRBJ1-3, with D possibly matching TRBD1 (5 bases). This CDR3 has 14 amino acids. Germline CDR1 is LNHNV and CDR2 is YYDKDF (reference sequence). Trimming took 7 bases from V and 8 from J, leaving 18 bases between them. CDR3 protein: CATNAGLPTDTIYF. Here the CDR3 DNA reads TGTGCCACCAACGCGGGGCTGCCGACGGACACCATATATTTT.

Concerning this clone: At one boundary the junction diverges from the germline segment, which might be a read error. DNA for the CDR3: TGTTCCAGCAGCACTTATCAGGGGGACACTGAAGCTTTCTTT. This gives the protein CSSSTYQGDTEAFF. The chain uses TRBV7-9 and TRBJ1-1; 7 bases fit TRBD1. CDR1 and CDR2 from the germline V gene are SEHNR and FQNEAQ (reference sequence). This CDR3 has 14 residues.

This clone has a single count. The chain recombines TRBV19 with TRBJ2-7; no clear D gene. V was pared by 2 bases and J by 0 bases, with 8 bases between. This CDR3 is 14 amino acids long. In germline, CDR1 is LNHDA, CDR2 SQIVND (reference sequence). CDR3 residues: CASSISTYSYEQYF. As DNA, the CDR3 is TGTGCCAGTAGTATATCGACATACTCCTACGAGCAGTACTTC.

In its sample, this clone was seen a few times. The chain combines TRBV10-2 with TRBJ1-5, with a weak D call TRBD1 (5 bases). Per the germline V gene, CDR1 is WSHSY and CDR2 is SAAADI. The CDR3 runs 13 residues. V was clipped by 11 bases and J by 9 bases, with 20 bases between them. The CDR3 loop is CACGTVRLLPQHF. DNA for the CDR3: TGCGCCTGCGGGACGGTGAGGTTGTTGCCCCAGCATTTT.

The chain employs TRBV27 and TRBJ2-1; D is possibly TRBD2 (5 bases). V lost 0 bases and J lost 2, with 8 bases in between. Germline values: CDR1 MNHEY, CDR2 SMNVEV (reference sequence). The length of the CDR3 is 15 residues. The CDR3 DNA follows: TGTGCCAGCAGTTTATCAGCGGTAACCTACAATGAGCAGTTCTTC. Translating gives CASSLSAVTYNEQFF.

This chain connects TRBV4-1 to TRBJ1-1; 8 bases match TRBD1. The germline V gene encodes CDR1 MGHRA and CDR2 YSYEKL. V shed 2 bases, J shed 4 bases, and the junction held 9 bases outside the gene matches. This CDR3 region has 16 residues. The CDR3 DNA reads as TGCGCCAGCAGCCAATCTTTAACCAGGGGGCCCACTGAAGCTTTCTTT. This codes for CASSQSLTRGPTEAFF.

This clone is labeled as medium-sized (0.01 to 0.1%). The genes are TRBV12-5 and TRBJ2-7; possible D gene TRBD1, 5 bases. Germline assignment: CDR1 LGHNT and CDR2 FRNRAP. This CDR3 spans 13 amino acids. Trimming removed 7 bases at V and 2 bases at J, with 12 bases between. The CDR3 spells CASADPQAYEQYF. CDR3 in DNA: TGTGCTAGTGCCGACCCACAGGCCTACGAGCAGTACTTC.

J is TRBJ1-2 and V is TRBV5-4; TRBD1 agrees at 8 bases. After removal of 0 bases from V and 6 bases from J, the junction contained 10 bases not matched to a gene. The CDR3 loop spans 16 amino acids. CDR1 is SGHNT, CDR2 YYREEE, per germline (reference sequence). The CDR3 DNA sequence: TGTGCCAGCAGCTTGGGAGGGCAGGGGGCGCAGGATGGCTACACCTTC. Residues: CASSLGGQGAQDGYTF.

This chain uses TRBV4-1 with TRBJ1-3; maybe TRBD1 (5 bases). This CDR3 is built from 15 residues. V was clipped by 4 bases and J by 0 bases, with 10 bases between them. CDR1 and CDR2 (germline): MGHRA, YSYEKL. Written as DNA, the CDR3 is TGCGCCAGCAGCCTACAGGTTAGCTCTGGAAACACCATATATTTT. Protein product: CASSLQVSSGNTIYF.

As DNA, the CDR3 is TGTGCCAGCAGTGAGGGACAGGGGATGAACACTGAAGCTTTCTTT. As protein: CASSEGQGMNTEAFF. The chain employs TRBV6-1 and TRBJ1-1, with 10 bases fitting TRBD1. Germline V CDR1 and CDR2: MNHNS, SASEGT. This CDR3 contains 15 residues. The J segment lost 0 bases and the V segment lost 3 bases, leaving 1 base of the junction unmatched.

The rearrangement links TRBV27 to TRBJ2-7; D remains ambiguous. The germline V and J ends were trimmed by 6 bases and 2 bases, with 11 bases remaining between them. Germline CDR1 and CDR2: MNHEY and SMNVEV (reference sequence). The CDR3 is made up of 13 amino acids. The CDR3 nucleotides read TGTGCCAGCAGGGGCCGAACCACCTACGAGCAGTACTTC. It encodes CASRGRTTYEQYF.

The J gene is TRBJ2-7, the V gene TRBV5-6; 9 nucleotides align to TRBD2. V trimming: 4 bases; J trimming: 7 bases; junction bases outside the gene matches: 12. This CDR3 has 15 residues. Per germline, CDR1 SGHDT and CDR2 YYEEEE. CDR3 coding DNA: TGTGCCAGCAGCCCCGGAGGCGGGAGGGCGCGAGAGCAGTACTTC. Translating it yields CASSPGGGRAREQYF.

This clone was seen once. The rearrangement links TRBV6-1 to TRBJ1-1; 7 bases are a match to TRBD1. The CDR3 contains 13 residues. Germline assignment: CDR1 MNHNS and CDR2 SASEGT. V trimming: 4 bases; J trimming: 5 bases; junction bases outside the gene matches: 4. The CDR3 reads CASSAKQGTEAFF. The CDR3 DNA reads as TGTGCCAGCAGTGCCAAACAGGGGACTGAAGCTTTCTTT.

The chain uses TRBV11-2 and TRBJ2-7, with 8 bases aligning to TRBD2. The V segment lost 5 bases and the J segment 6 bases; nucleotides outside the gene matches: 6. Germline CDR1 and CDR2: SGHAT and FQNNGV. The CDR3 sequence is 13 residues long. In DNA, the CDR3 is TGTGCCAGCAGCCGGGCCGGGGGGGGCGAGCAGTACTTC. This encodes CASSRAGGGEQYF.

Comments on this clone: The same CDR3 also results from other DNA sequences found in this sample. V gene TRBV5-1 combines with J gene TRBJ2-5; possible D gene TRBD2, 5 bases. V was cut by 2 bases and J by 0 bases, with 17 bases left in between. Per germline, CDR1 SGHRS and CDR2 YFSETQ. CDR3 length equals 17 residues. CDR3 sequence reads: CASSFGSSGAYQETQYF. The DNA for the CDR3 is TGCGCCAGCAGCTTTGGATCCAGCGGAGCGTACCAAGAGACCCAGTACTTC.

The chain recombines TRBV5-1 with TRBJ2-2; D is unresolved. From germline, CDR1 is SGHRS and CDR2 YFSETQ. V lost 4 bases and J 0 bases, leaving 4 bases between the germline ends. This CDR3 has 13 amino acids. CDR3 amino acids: CASSTANTGELFF. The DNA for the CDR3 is TGCGCCAGCAGCACAGCGAACACCGGGGAGCTGTTTTTT.

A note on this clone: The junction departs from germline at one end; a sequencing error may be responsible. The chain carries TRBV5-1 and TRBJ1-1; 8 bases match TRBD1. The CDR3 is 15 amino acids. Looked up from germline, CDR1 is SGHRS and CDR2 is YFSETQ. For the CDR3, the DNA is TGCGCCAGCAGCGTTTTGGACAGGGTGAACTCTGAAGCTTTCTTT. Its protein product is CASSVLDRVNSEAFF.

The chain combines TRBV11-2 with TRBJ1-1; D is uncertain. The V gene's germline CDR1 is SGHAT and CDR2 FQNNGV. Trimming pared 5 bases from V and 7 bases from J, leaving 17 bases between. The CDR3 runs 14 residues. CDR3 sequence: CASSPPVREIEAFF. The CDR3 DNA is TGTGCCAGCAGCCCCCCTGTAAGGGAGATTGAAGCTTTCTTT.

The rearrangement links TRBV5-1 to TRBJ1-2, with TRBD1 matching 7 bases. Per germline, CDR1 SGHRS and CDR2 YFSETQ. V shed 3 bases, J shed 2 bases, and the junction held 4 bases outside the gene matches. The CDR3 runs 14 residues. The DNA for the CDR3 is TGCGCCAGCAGCTCCGGGACAGCAAACTATGGCTACACCTTC. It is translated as CASSSGTANYGYTF.

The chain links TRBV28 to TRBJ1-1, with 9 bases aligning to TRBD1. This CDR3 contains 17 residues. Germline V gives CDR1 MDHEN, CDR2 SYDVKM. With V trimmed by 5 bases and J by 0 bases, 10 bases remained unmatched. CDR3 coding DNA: TGTGCCAGCAGTCCCGGGACAGGGCGCAACATGAACACTGAAGCTTTCTTT. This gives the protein CASSPGTGRNMNTEAFF.

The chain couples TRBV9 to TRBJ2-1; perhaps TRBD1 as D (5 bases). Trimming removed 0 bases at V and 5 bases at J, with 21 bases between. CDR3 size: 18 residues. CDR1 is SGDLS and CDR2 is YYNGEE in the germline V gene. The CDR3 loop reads CASSVGAIVRGHNNEQFF. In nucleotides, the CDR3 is TGTGCCAGCAGCGTAGGGGCCATCGTAAGGGGTCATAACAATGAGCAGTTCTTC. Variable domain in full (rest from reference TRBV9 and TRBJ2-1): DSGVTQTPKHLITATGQRVTLRCSPRSGDLSVYWYQQSLDQGLQFLIQYYNGEERAKGNILERFSAQQFPDLHSELNLSSLELGDSALYFCASSVGAIVRGHNNEQFFGPGTRLTVL.

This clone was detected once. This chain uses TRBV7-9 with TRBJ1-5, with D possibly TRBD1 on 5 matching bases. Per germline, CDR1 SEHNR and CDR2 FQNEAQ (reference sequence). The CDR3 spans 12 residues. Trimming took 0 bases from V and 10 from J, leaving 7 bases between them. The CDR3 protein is CASSLAGGPQHF. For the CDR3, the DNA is TGTGCCAGCAGCTTAGCGGGGGGTCCCCAGCATTTT.

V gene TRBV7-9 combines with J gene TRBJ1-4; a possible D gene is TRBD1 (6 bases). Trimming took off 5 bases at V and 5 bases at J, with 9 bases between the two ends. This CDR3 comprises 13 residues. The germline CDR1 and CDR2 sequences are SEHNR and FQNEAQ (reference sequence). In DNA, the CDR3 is TGTGCCAGCAGCCCGCAGGGGAATGAAAAACTGTTTTTT. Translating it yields CASSPQGNEKLFF.

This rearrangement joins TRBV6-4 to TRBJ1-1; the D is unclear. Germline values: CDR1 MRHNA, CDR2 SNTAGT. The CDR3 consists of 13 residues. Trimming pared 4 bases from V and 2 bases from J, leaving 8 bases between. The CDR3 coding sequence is TGTGCCAGCAGTGCAGAACTAAACACTGAAGCTTTCTTT. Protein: CASSAELNTEAFF.

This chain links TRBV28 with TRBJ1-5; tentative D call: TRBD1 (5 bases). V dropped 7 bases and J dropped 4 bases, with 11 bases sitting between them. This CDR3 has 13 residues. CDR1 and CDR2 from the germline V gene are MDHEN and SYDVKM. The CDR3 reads CASTREGNQPQHF. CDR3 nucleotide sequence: TGTGCCAGCACTCGGGAGGGGAATCAGCCCCAGCATTTT.

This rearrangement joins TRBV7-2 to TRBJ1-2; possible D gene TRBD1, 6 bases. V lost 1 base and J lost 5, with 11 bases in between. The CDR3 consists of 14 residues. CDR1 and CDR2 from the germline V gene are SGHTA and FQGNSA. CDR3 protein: CASSLVGDKYGYTF. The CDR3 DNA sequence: TGTGCCAGCAGCTTAGTCGGGGACAAATATGGCTACACCTTC. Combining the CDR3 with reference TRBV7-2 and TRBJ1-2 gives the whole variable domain GAGVSQSPSNKVTEKGKDVELRCDPISGHTALYWYRQSLGQGLEFLIYFQGNSAPDKSGLPSDRFSAERTGGSVSTLTIQRTQQEDSAVYLCASSLVGDKYGYTFGSGTRLTVV.

CDR3 nucleotide sequence: TGCAGCGTAGCGAGGACCTACAATGAGCAGTTCTTC. As protein: CSVARTYNEQFF. V is TRBV29-1 and J is TRBJ2-1; D ambiguous. The V end was cut by 6 bases, the J end by 2 bases, with 8 bases between. The CDR3 runs to 12 residues. Germline CDR1 reads SQVTM; CDR2 reads ANQGSEA.

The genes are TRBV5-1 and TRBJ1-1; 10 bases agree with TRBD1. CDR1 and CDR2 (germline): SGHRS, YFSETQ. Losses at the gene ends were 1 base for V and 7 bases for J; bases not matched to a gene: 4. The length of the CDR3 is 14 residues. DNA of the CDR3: TGCGCCAGCAGCTTGCGACAGGGGGCGGGTGAAGCTTTCTTT. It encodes CASSLRQGAGEAFF.

The CDR3 DNA reads TGTGCCAGCAGTACGGGACTCTACAATGAGCAGTTCTTC. This codes for CASSTGLYNEQFF. The chain recombines TRBV6-1 with TRBJ2-1, with TRBD2 as a possible D gene (6 bases). The CDR3 sequence is 13 residues long. The V gene's germline CDR1 is MNHNS and CDR2 SASEGT. V lost 5 bases and J 3 bases, leaving 8 bases between the germline ends.